Described below is a single TCR beta chain sequence and its context. The sample is drawn from a study of spatial heterogeneity in lung cancer. Study-level information: Any follow-up PBMC samples that were available went on to be sequenced, and the median time to follow-up was roughly 2 years after resection. Detection consistently captured more beta-chain sequences than alpha-chain sequences.

Noted time point: blood at routine non-recurrence follow-up after resection. TCRdb processed the 5' RACE reads anew with MiXCR; each CDR3 protein has one entry. In the table there are under 150,000 distinct CDR3 sequences, approximately 11% of which are singletons. This TCR derives from a female donor with early-stage non-small cell lung cancer. The specimen comprised PBMCs, sampled at follow-up.

The chain's CDR3 is CASSLAAPLRRKNQPQHF. The DNA of the CDR3 is TGTGCCAGCAGCTTAGCGGCCCCTTTACGGCGGAAGAATCAGCCCCAGCATTTT. V is TRBV11-3 and J is TRBJ1-5; D not certain. The germline V gene has CDR1 SGHNT and CDR2 YENEEA. Trimming took 1 base from V and 4 from J, leaving 20 bases between them. The CDR3 spans 18 residues.